This TCR beta chain stems from a study of blood T cells in healthy people across ages. Broader study findings: With age, beta diversity per million T cells declined roughly linearly, significantly by about 40. Naive T cell percentage strongly correlated with TCR beta diversity.

Sample-barcoded 5' priming and a J-beta primer mix drove a second PCR of roughly 6 to 12 cycles. TCRdb re-called the 5' RACE reads through MiXCR, storing one row per CDR3 protein. In the table there are around 2 million distinct CDR3 sequences, roughly two fifths of which are singletons. Total RNA amounts of at least 5.5 micrograms were extracted per sample. On this clonotype itself: The antigen is unknown.

The CDR3 runs 13 residues. CDR1 is MNHNY and CDR2 is SVGAGI in the germline V gene (reference sequence). Trimming removed 5 bases at V and 2 bases at J, with 10 bases between. Specimen: blood. The chain couples TRBV6-6 to TRBJ2-7; D perhaps matches TRBD1 (5 bases). The TCR was taken from a human donor in good health. CDR3 loop: CASSRQSAYEQYF. CDR3 DNA sequence: TGTGCCAGCAGTCGACAGTCAGCCTACGAGCAGTACTTC.